Listed below are T cell receptor beta chains from one sample, sequenced in a study of memory CD8 T cells in hepatitis C reinfection. Data came from immunoSEQ multiplex PCR; TCRdb stores just in-frame clones and leaves some out. The sample yields just over 45,000 clones, nearly 90% seen once. Sequencing was done on a sample of naive CD8+ T cells sorted from blood. The source of these receptors is a man aged 18 to 30 with hepatitis C virus infection. CDR3s include the opening cysteine and the closing phenylalanine or tryptophan. Fields, in order: J gene, clone size, D gene, V gene, CDR3 DNA, CDR3 protein. D genes are given only for firm matches. Size tells how often a clone was seen (once, few, many) or the class of an expanded clone, and some rows leave it out.

j_gene: TRBJ1-4
abundance: .
d_gene: TRBD1
v_gene: TRBV7-9
CDR3nt: TGTGCCAGCCGACAGGGAAATAATGAAAAACTGTTTTTT
CDR3aa: CASRQGNNEKLFF

j_gene: TRBJ1-1
abundance: once
d_gene: .
v_gene: TRBV29-1
CDR3nt: TGCAGCGTTGTTACCCAGAGAGGGAACACTGAAGCTTTCTTT
CDR3aa: CSVVTQRGNTEAFF

j_gene: TRBJ2-3
abundance: few
d_gene: .
v_gene: TRBV2
CDR3nt: TGTGCCAGCAGTGAGTATGTTACAGATACGCAGTATTTT
CDR3aa: CASSEYVTDTQYF

j_gene: TRBJ1-4
abundance: .
d_gene: TRBD1
v_gene: TRBV2
CDR3nt: TGTGCCAGCAGGGGACAGGGCGCAACTAATGAAAAACTGTTTTTT
CDR3aa: CASRGQGATNEKLFF

j_gene: TRBJ2-3
abundance: .
d_gene: TRBD2
v_gene: TRBV10-3
CDR3nt: TGTGCCATCGCTAGCGGGAGAGTTCCGGGCACAGATACGCAGTATTTT
CDR3aa: CAIASGRVPGTDTQYF

j_gene: TRBJ2-1
abundance: .
d_gene: .
v_gene: TRBV5-5
CDR3nt: TGTGCCAGCAGCTTGGTCTCGGGATTGATCTACAATGAGCAGTTCTTC
CDR3aa: CASSLVSGLIYNEQFF

j_gene: TRBJ1-2
abundance: .
d_gene: TRBD1
v_gene: TRBV27
CDR3nt: TGTGCCAGCAGTTTATCAGCACAGGGGGCGAACTATGGCTACACCTTC
CDR3aa: CASSLSAQGANYGYTF

j_gene: TRBJ1-1
abundance: .
d_gene: .
v_gene: TRBV28
CDR3nt: TGTGCCAGCAGTTTCAGGGGAGGGCACACTGAAGCTTTCTTT
CDR3aa: CASSFRGGHTEAFF

j_gene: TRBJ2-1
abundance: .
d_gene: .
v_gene: TRBV9
CDR3nt: TGTGCCAGCAGCGGCGGCGGGATCTACTACAATGAGCAGTTCTTC
CDR3aa: CASSGGGIYYNEQFF

j_gene: TRBJ2-3
abundance: .
d_gene: TRBD2
v_gene: TRBV18
CDR3nt: TGTGCCAGCTCCCCCCCAAGACTAGCGGGAGAAGATACGCAGTATTTT
CDR3aa: CASSPPRLAGEDTQYF

j_gene: TRBJ2-3
abundance: .
d_gene: .
v_gene: TRBV5-1
CDR3nt: TGCGCCAGCAGCGGGCTTAGCACAGATACGCAGTATTTT
CDR3aa: CASSGLSTDTQYF

j_gene: TRBJ2-5
abundance: .
d_gene: .
v_gene: TRBV5-1
CDR3nt: TGCGCCAGCAACCCGGGACTCACGCGACAAGAGACCCAGTACTTC
CDR3aa: CASNPGLTRQETQYF

j_gene: TRBJ2-3
abundance: .
d_gene: .
v_gene: TRBV27
CDR3nt: TGTGCCAGCAGCCCTAGTACCGGTATCACAGATACGCAGTATTTT
CDR3aa: CASSPSTGITDTQYF